Below are 7 T cell receptor beta chains sequenced from a single sample in a study of identical twins. TCRdb independently ran MiXCR on the 5' RACE reads; one entry per CDR3 protein. This sample has some 440,000 distinct CDR3 sequences, with about 24% found just once. These data also formed part of another study, on T cells expressing NK-cell markers.

The sample consisted of CD4+ T cells sorted from blood. All receptors derive from a woman under 30 in good health.

This clonotype was observed a handful of times. CDR3 loop: CASSLGPESPLHF. Here the CDR3 DNA reads TGTGCCAGCAGTCTCGGGCCGGAATCACCCCTCCACTTT. The chain recombines TRBV12-3 or TRBV12-4 with TRBJ1-6; D uncertain. The CDR3 loop spans 13 amino acids. Trimming removed 5 bases from V and 10 bases from J, with 12 bases in between.

About this clonotype itself: In this CDR3 the conserved last residue, phenylalanine or tryptophan, is missing, so a read error is likely. Because the CDR3's place on the DNA is in doubt, the DNA is left out and the CDR3 is given as listed by TCRdb. The chain uses TRBV6-5 and TRBJ2-5. The CDR3 is made up of 11 amino acids, end residues included. Germline assignment: CDR1 MNHEY and CDR2 SVGAGI. CDR3: CASSYSRWLNY.

V gene TRBV11-3 combines with J gene TRBJ2-1; 10 bases are a match to TRBD2. J lost 6 bases, V lost 0 bases, and 8 bases had no gene match. Germline V gives CDR1 SGHNT, CDR2 YENEEA. CDR3 length equals 17 residues. Here the CDR3 reads CASSLDPAGGPFNEQFF. The CDR3 bases are TGTGCCAGCAGCTTAGACCCAGCGGGGGGGCCGTTCAATGAGCAGTTCTTC. The whole variable domain, remainder taken from reference TRBV11-3 and TRBJ2-1, is EAGVVQSPRYKIIEKKQPVAFWCNPISGHNTLYWYLQNLGQGPELLIRYENEEAVDDSQLPKDRFSAERLKGVDSTLKIQPAELGDSAVYLCASSLDPAGGPFNEQFFGPGTRLTVL.

This clonotype appeared a few times. The chain uses TRBV3-1 and TRBJ2-7; D uncertain. This CDR3 region has 12 residues. Looked up from germline, CDR1 is LGHDT and CDR2 is YNNKEL (reference sequence). V shed 0 bases and J shed 3 bases, with 3 bases lying between them. Written as DNA, the CDR3 is TGTGCCAGCAGCCAAGAAAACTACGAGCAGTACTTC. It encodes CASSQENYEQYF.

The gene calls are TRBV15 and TRBJ2-3, with 9 bases lining up with TRBD1. The V gene's germline CDR1 is LNHNV and CDR2 YYDKDF (reference sequence). The CDR3 is 17 amino acids. Trimming removed 1 base from V and 3 bases from J; junction bases left unmatched: 8. Here the CDR3 reads CATSRGPDRGFTDTQYF. Here the CDR3 DNA reads TGTGCCACCAGCAGAGGCCCCGACAGGGGGTTTACAGATACGCAGTATTTT.

The chain carries TRBV20-1 and TRBJ2-3; D gene uncertain. V lost 7 bases to trimming and J lost 2 bases, with 7 bases between them. Germline CDR1 and CDR2: DFQATT and SNEGSKA (reference sequence). The length of the CDR3 is 11 residues. The CDR3 DNA reads TGCAGTGGTGCGGCCACAGATACGCAGTATTTT. This encodes CSGAATDTQYF.

The chain is built from TRBV20-1 and TRBJ2-3, with TRBD2 matching 12 bases. V shed 5 bases and J 4 bases; nucleotides not matched to a gene: 7. Per germline, CDR1 DFQATT and CDR2 SNEGSKA (reference sequence). The CDR3 is made up of 15 amino acids. The CDR3 loop reads CSAPRLAGAPDTQYF. The CDR3 region has the DNA TGCAGTGCTCCCAGACTAGCGGGGGCCCCAGATACGCAGTATTTT.